The T cell receptor beta chain under discussion was sequenced for a study of spatial heterogeneity in lung cancer. Across the study: Where present, follow-up PBMC were sequenced a median of about 2 years after resection.

Findings and caveats of the study: At resection, ubiquitous expanded tumor TCRs appeared in blood more than at follow-up.

Stated time point: blood at routine non-recurrence follow-up after resection. TCRs were sequenced from unsorted whole RNA of tumor, nontumor lung or PBMC. Carried by each TCR cDNA molecule was a unique molecular identifier. Each CDR3 protein gets one entry after TCRdb re-called the 5' RACE reads with MiXCR. Of about 50,000 distinct CDR3 sequences in the sample, 7.4% were seen once. The germline V and J ends were trimmed by 3 bases and 5 bases, with 16 bases remaining between them. This CDR3 has 16 amino acids. In germline, CDR1 is SGHDN, CDR2 FVKESK. This clonotype was picked up a small number of times. Its cognate antigen is unknown.

This TCR came from a female donor with early-stage non-small cell lung cancer. Sequences were derived from PBMCs, sampled at follow-up. This sequence joins TRBV14 and TRBJ1-4; TRBD1 might be the D (6 bases). The CDR3 DNA reads as TGTGCCAGCAGCCAGACAGCCAGGGGCTTCAATGAAAAACTGTTTTTT. Its translation: CASSQTARGFNEKLFF. Variable domain in full (rest from reference TRBV14 and TRBJ1-4): EAGVTQFPSHSVIEKGQTVTLRCDPISGHDNLYWYRRVMGKEIKFLLHFVKESKQDESGMPNNRFLAERTGGTYSTLKVQPAELEDSGVYFCASSQTARGFNEKLFFGSGTQLSVL.